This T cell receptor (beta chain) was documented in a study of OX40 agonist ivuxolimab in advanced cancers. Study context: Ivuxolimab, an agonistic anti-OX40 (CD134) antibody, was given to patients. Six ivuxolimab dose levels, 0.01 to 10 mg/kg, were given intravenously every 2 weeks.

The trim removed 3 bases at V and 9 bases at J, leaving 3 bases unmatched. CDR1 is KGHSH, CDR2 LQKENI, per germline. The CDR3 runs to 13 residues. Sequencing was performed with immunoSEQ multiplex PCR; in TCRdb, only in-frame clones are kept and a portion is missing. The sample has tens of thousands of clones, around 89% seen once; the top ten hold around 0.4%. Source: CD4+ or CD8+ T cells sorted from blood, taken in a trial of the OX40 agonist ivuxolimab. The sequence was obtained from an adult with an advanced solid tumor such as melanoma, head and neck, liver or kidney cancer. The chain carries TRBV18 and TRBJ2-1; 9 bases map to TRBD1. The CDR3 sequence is CASSPTGGAEQFF. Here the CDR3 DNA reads TGTGCCAGCTCACCGACAGGGGGGGCTGAGCAGTTCTTC.